Included here is one T cell receptor (beta chain) sequence, with context. The antigen is unknown. Primers: 60 Vbeta forward and 13 Jbeta reverse. Only in-frame clones appear in the TCRdb table, and some are missing; sequencing was by immunoSEQ multiplex PCR. The table lists about 170,000 clones, roughly 80% of them singletons. The V end lost 3 bases, the J end lost 0 bases, and 15 bases lay between the germline ends. CDR3 length equals 17 residues. The entry originates in a study of cytomegalovirus exposure and HLA in healthy donors. Study results and caveats: DRB1 showed the most TCR associations and HLA-C the fewest in a later analysis, as rates varied by HLA locus. There were some public TCRs occurring in many donors, but most TCR sequences were rare. In a later analysis, a genetic analysis reported fewer productive-TCR N-insertions in an Asian-associated ancestry cluster than the cohort average. Associated with HLA alleles at 0.05 false discovery rate in a later analysis were 16,951 TCR beta sequences.

This TCR was sampled from a male donor in good health and CMV-seronegative. This rearrangement joins TRBV23-1 to TRBJ2-4; possibly TRBD1 for D (6 bases). TRBV23-1 counts as an open reading frame of uncertain function. Sequenced material: PBMCs. The CDR3 DNA is TGCGCCAGCAGTCACCCGACAGGAGCTGTAGCCAAAAACATTCAGTACTTC. The encoded protein is CASSHPTGAVAKNIQYF.